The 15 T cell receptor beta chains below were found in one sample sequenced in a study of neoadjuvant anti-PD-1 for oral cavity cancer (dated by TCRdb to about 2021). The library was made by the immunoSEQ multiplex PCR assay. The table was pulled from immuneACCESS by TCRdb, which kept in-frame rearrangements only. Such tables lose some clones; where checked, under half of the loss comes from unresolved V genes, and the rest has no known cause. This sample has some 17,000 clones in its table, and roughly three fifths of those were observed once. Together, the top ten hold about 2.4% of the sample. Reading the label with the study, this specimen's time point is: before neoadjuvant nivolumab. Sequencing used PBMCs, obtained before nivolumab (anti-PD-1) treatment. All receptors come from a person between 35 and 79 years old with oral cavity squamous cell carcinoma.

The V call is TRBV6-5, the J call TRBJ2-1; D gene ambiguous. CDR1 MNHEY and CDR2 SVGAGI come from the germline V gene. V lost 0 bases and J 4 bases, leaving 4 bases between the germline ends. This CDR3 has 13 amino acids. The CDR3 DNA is TGTGCCAGCAGTTACTCGGGGTACAATGAGCAGTTCTTC. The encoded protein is CASSYSGYNEQFF.

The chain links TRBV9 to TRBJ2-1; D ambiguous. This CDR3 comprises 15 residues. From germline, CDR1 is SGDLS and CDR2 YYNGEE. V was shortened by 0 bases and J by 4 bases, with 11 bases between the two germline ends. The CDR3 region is CASSVAIWGYNEQFF. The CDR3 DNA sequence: TGTGCCAGCAGCGTAGCCATTTGGGGTTACAATGAGCAGTTCTTC.

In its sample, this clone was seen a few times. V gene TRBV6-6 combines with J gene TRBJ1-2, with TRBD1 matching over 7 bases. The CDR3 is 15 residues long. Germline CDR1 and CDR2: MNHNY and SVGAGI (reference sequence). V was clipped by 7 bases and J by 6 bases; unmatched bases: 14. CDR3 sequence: CASTLTAQGTDGYTF. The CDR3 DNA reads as TGTGCCAGCACCCTTACCGCTCAGGGGACAGATGGCTACACCTTC.

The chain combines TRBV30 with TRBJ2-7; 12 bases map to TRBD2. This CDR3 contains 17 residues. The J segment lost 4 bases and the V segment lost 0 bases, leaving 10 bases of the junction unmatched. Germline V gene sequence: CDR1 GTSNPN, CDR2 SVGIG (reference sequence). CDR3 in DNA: TGTGCCTGGAGTGTGGGGAGGACTAGCGGGATAGGTTACGAGCAGTACTTC. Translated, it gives CAWSVGRTSGIGYEQYF.

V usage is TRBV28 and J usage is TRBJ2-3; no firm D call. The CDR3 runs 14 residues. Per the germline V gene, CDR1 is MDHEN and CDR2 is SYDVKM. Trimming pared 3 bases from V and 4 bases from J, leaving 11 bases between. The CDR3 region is CASSLSQVPDTQYF. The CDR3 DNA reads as TGTGCCAGCAGTTTGTCCCAGGTTCCAGATACGCAGTATTTT.

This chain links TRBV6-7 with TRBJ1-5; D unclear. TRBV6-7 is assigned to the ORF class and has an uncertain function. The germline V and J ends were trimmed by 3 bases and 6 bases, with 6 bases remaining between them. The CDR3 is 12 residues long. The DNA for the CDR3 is TGTGCCAGCAGTTATCCCAGTCAGCCCCAGCATTTT. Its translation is CASSYPSQPQHF.

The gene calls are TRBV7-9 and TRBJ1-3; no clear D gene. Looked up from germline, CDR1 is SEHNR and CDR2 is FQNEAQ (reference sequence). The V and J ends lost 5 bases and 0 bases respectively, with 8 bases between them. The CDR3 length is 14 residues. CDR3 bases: TGTGCCAGCAGCCCAATAATCTCTGGAAACACCATATATTTT. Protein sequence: CASSPIISGNTIYF.

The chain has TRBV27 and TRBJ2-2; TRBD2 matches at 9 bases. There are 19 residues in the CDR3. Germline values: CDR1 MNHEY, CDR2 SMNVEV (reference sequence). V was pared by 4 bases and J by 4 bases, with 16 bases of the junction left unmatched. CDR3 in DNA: TGTGCCAGCAGTTCTCCAATAGGAGCGGGAGGAAGGATCACCGGGGAGCTGTTTTTT. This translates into CASSSPIGAGGRITGELFF.

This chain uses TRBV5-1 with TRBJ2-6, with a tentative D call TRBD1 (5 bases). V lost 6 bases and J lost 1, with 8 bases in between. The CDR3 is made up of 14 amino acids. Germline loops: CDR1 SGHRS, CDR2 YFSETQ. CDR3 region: CASTSGSGANVLTF. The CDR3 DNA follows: TGCGCCAGCACCTCAGGGTCTGGGGCCAACGTCCTGACTTTC.

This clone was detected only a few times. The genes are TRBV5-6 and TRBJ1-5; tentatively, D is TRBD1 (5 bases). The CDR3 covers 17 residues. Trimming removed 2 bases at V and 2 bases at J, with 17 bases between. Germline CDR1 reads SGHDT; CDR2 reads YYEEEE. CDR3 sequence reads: CASSLGPTGEGNQPQHF. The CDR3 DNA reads TGTGCCAGCAGCTTAGGCCCGACGGGGGAGGGCAATCAGCCCCAGCATTTT.

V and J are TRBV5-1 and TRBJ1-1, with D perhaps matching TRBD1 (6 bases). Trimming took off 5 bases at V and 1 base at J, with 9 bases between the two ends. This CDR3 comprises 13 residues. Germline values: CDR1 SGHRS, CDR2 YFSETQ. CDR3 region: CASRGQPNTEAFF. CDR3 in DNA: TGCGCCAGCAGGGGACAACCGAACACTGAAGCTTTCTTT.

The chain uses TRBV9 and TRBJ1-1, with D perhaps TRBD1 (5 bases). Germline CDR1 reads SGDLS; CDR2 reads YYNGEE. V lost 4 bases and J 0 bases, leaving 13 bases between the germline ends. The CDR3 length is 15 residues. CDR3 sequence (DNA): TGTGCCAGCAGCCTCGGGGGAGGGATGAACACTGAAGCTTTCTTT. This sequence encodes CASSLGGGMNTEAFF.

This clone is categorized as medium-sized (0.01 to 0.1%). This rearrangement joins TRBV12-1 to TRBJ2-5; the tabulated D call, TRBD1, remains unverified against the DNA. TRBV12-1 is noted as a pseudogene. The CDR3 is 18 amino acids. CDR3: CASSPTVLTNPLRETQYF. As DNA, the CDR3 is TGTGCCAGCAGCCCCACTGTCCTGACAAACCCTTTAAGGGAGACCCAGTACTTC.

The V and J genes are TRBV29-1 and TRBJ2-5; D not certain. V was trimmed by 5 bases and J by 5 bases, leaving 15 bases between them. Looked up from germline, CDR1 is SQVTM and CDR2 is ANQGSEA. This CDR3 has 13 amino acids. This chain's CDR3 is CSVRLASLETQYF. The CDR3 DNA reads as TGCAGCGTTCGTTTAGCTTCTCTGGAGACCCAGTACTTC.

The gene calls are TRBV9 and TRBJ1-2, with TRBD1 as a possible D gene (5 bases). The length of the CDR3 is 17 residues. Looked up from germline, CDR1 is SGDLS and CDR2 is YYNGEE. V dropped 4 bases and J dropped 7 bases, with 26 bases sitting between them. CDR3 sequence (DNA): TGTGCCAGCAGCTCCCCGCCAGGGAATGTCTGGCGTTCTGGCTACACCTTC. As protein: CASSSPPGNVWRSGYTF.